This TCR beta chain originates from a study of cytomegalovirus exposure and HLA in healthy donors. PCR primers comprised 60 Vbeta and 13 Jbeta primers. Some clones are missing from TCRdb's copy, which holds only in-frame ones; the method was immunoSEQ multiplex PCR. Of over 150,000 clones detected, approximately 80% appear once; the ten largest clones hold about 7.7%. CDR1 and CDR2 from the germline V gene are MNHEY and SVGAGI. The CDR3 runs 15 residues. The ends were cut back, 1 base at V and 5 bases at J, with 14 bases in the middle. This clone was seen more than once but under ten times. J is TRBJ1-1 and V is TRBV6-5; D is possibly TRBD1 (6 bases). The receptor comes from a woman aged 30 to 39 in good health and CMV-seropositive. Sequencing was carried out using PBMCs. The CDR3, as DNA: TGTGCCAGCAGTTACTTAGGAGCAGGGGATACTGAAGCTTTCTTT. This encodes CASSYLGAGDTEAFF.